Shown below are 21 T cell receptor beta chains from a single sample sequenced in a study of identical twins. TCRdb reprocessed the 5' RACE reads via MiXCR and lists one record per CDR3 protein. The sample holds roughly 250,000 distinct CDR3 sequences, more than 12% seen once. Sequences were obtained from memory (CD45RO+) T cells sorted from blood. These receptors came from a woman in her late teens or twenties in good health.

This clonotype was counted many times. The chain joins TRBV5-6 to TRBJ2-1; 8 bases agree with TRBD1. The CDR3 runs 14 residues. Germline CDR1 is SGHDT and CDR2 is YYEEEE. Trimming at V came to 2 bases and at J to 10 bases, leaving 8 bases not matched to a gene. DNA of the CDR3: TGTGCCAGCAGCTTCAGGGGGCGGAATTGGGAGCAGTTCTTC. Protein: CASSFRGRNWEQFF.

V gene TRBV21-1 combines with J gene TRBJ2-1; the tabulated D call, TRBD1, remains unverified against the DNA. TRBV21-1 is a known pseudogene. The CDR3 covers 16 residues. Here the CDR3 reads CASSKGQGSSYNEQFF. The CDR3 DNA follows: TGTGCCAGCAGCAAAGGACAGGGCAGCTCCTACAATGAGCAGTTCTTC.

Many counts were recorded for this clonotype. This rearrangement joins TRBV7-3 to TRBJ2-3; D is perhaps TRBD1 or TRBD2 (5 bases each). Trimming stripped 2 bases from V and 5 bases from J, with 8 bases between. Germline CDR1 and CDR2: SGHTA and FQGTGA. CDR3 length: 13 amino acids. CDR3 residues: CASSLPGRDTQYF. The CDR3 DNA sequence: TGTGCCAGCAGCTTACCAGGGAGAGATACGCAGTATTTT. Looking up the rest from reference TRBV7-3 and TRBJ2-3 gives the full variable domain: GAGVSQTPSNKVTEKGKYVELRCDPISGHTALYWYRQSLGQGPEFLIYFQGTGAADDSGLPNDRFFAVRPEGSVSTLKIQRTERGDSAVYLCASSLPGRDTQYFGPGTRLTVL.

This clonotype appeared many times. This chain joins TRBV5-6 and TRBJ1-5; D is ambiguous. The CDR3 runs 14 residues. Germline CDR1 SGHDT, CDR2 YYEEEE. Between the trimmed V and J ends, which lost 0 bases and 5 bases, there was a span of 9 bases. CDR3 in amino acids: CASSLVGEDQPQHF. The DNA for the CDR3 is TGTGCCAGCAGCTTGGTCGGGGAGGATCAGCCCCAGCATTTT.

The genes are TRBV5-1 and TRBJ2-5, with D tentatively TRBD1 (7 bases). The CDR3 loop spans 16 amino acids. The germline V and J ends were trimmed by 3 bases and 5 bases, with 20 bases remaining between them. The germline CDR1 and CDR2 sequences are SGHRS and YFSETQ. CDR3 protein: CASSWPAGGGGETQYF. Written as DNA, the CDR3 is TGCGCCAGCAGCTGGCCAGCCGGAGGGGGCGGCGAGACCCAGTACTTC.

This chain joins TRBV21-1 and TRBJ2-5; whether TRBD2, the table's D call, matches the DNA was not checked. TRBV21-1 is annotated as a pseudogene. CDR3 length equals 18 residues. The CDR3 DNA is TGTGCCAGCAGCGCCCGAGCGACTAGCGGGAGGCGGCAAGAGACCCAGTACTTC. Translating gives CASSARATSGRRQETQYF.

This clonotype was detected ten times or more. The chain uses TRBV6-5 and TRBJ1-1; D remains ambiguous. V was cut by 3 bases and J by 0 bases, with 8 bases left in between. The CDR3 contains 14 residues. CDR1 and CDR2 (germline): MNHEY, SVGAGI. CDR3 amino acids: CASSYAQMNTEAFF. As DNA, the CDR3 is TGTGCCAGCAGTTATGCACAGATGAACACTGAAGCTTTCTTT.

This clonotype was seen a few times. The rearrangement joins TRBV11-2 to TRBJ2-1; 10 bases align to TRBD2. The trim removed 5 bases at V and 4 bases at J, leaving 8 bases unmatched. The CDR3 has 16 residues. Germline loops: CDR1 SGHAT, CDR2 FQNNGV. The CDR3 loop is CASSLTLTSGYNEQFF. The CDR3 DNA follows: TGTGCCAGCAGCCTGACCCTGACTAGCGGGTACAATGAGCAGTTCTTC.

This clonotype occurred a few times. The chain is built from TRBV29-1 and TRBJ1-1; no reliable D call. CDR3 size: 11 residues. The germline gives CDR1 SQVTM, CDR2 ANQGSEA. Trimming left V 3 bases short and J 4 bases short, with 6 bases between. CDR3 amino acids: CSVDWSTEAFF. The CDR3 DNA reads TGCAGCGTTGATTGGAGCACTGAAGCTTTCTTT.

The chain has TRBV10-3 and TRBJ2-7, with D maybe TRBD2 (5 bases). The V gene's germline CDR1 is ENHRY and CDR2 SYGVKD. V lost 6 bases to trimming and J lost 4 bases, with 16 bases between them. The CDR3 is 14 residues long. CDR3 DNA: TGTGCCATCAGCCGGCTGCGCGGGCGATACGAGCAGTACTTC. Translation: CAISRLRGRYEQYF.

This clonotype has more than one count but fewer than ten. V and J are TRBV28 and TRBJ2-4, with 7 bases identical to TRBD2. This CDR3 has 13 residues. With 2 bases clipped from V and 9 bases from J, the junction kept 4 bases outside the gene matches. The germline CDR1 and CDR2 sequences are MDHEN and SYDVKM. The CDR3 DNA reads TGTGCCAGCAGTTTAGCGGGAGTTAGCATTCAGTACTTC. Translating it yields CASSLAGVSIQYF.

This clonotype was seen a handful of times. The chain employs TRBV9 and TRBJ2-1; no clear D gene. This CDR3 is 15 amino acids long. V lost 0 bases, J lost 3 bases, and 10 bases lay in between. The V gene's germline CDR1 is SGDLS and CDR2 YYNGEE. CDR3 coding DNA: TGTGCCAGCAGCGTAGGCGTGGGTTTCTACAATGAGCAGTTCTTC. It specifies CASSVGVGFYNEQFF.

This clonotype was picked up a small number of times. The chain has TRBV5-1 and TRBJ2-1; no clear D. The CDR3 covers 13 residues. The germline CDR1 and CDR2 sequences are SGHRS and YFSETQ. Trimming took 0 bases from V and 9 from J, leaving 10 bases between them. CDR3 in amino acids: CASSLGGASEQFF. The CDR3 coding sequence is TGCGCCAGCAGCTTGGGTGGCGCGAGTGAGCAGTTCTTC.

This clonotype came up a few times. This rearrangement joins TRBV5-1 to TRBJ1-1; possible D gene TRBD1, 6 bases. Trimming pared 4 bases from V and 1 base from J, leaving 11 bases between. Germline CDR1 is SGHRS and CDR2 is YFSETQ. The CDR3 length is 14 residues. Here the CDR3 DNA reads TGCGCCAGCAGCCCGCAGGGGAAGAACACTGAAGCTTTCTTT. It is translated as CASSPQGKNTEAFF.

The V call is TRBV3-1, the J call TRBJ2-2; D possibly corresponds to TRBD2 (6 bases). Trimming removed 1 base from V and 1 base from J, with 10 bases in between. The CDR3 has 16 amino acids. Germline CDR1 LGHDT, CDR2 YNNKEL (reference sequence). Written as DNA, the CDR3 is TGTGCCAGCAGCCAAGGGAACGGGGGGAACACCGGGGAGCTGTTTTTT. Translation: CASSQGNGGNTGELFF.

The V and J genes are TRBV6-5 and TRBJ1-6; weak D call: TRBD1 (6 bases). Germline V lookup: CDR1 MNHEY, CDR2 SVGAGI. The CDR3 totals 15 residues. The V gene lost 0 bases and the J gene lost 7 bases, with 10 bases spanning the gap. CDR3 bases: TGTGCCAGCAGTTACTCGGGGGCCCTAAATTCACCCCTCCACTTT. It translates to CASSYSGALNSPLHF.

This clonotype was observed a few times. The V call is TRBV19, the J call TRBJ2-3; 9 nucleotides agree with TRBD1. Germline V gives CDR1 LNHDA, CDR2 SQIVND (reference sequence). The CDR3 contains 14 residues. Trimming removed 7 bases from V and 6 bases from J; junction bases left unmatched: 8. CDR3 residues: CASKGDRVVDTQYF. In nucleotides, the CDR3 is TGTGCCAGTAAAGGGGACAGGGTAGTCGATACGCAGTATTTT.

V usage is TRBV11-1 and J usage is TRBJ2-3; D is perhaps TRBD2 (5 bases). Germline V gene lookup returns CDR1 SGHAT and CDR2 FQDESV (reference sequence). V lost 7 bases to trimming and J lost 4 bases, with 15 bases between them. This CDR3 contains 14 residues. The CDR3, as DNA: TGTGCCAGCAAGCTTGAGGGTTGGGCAGATACGCAGTATTTT. Amino acids: CASKLEGWADTQYF.

V is TRBV6-2 or TRBV6-3 and J is TRBJ2-1; the match to TRBD2 covers 9 bases. Per the germline V gene, CDR1 is MNHEY and CDR2 is SVGEGT. V was clipped by 5 bases and J by 0 bases; unmatched bases: 14. The CDR3 covers 19 residues. The CDR3 bases are TGTGCCAGCAGTCAAGGTCGGCTAGCGGGGACCAACTCCTACAATGAGCAGTTCTTC. Its protein is CASSQGRLAGTNSYNEQFF.

V gene TRBV20-1 combines with J gene TRBJ1-1, with D perhaps matching TRBD1 (5 bases). Germline CDR1 is DFQATT and CDR2 is SNEGSKA (reference sequence). CDR3 length: 16 residues. V lost 3 bases and J lost 10, with 27 bases in between. The CDR3 spells CSASGRAVRRDPAAFF. CDR3 nucleotides: TGCAGTGCTAGTGGGAGGGCCGTTAGGAGGGACCCTGCAGCTTTCTTT.

This clonotype has a handful of counts. V and J are TRBV3-1 and TRBJ1-1; 7 bases line up with TRBD1. With 6 bases clipped from V and 5 bases from J, the junction kept 9 bases outside the gene matches. The germline V gene has CDR1 LGHDT and CDR2 YNNKEL (reference sequence). The CDR3 sequence is 14 residues long. CDR3 region: CASRRTGTETEAFF. In nucleotides, the CDR3 is TGTGCCAGCAGGCGAACCGGGACAGAAACTGAAGCTTTCTTT. The full variable domain, in which reference TRBV3-1 and TRBJ1-1 provide the parts outside the CDR3, is DTAVSQTPKYLVTQMGNDKSIKCEQNLGHDTMYWYKQDSKKFLKIMFSYNNKELIINETVPNRFSPKSPDKAHLNLHINSLELGDSAVYFCASRRTGTETEAFFGQGTRLTVV.